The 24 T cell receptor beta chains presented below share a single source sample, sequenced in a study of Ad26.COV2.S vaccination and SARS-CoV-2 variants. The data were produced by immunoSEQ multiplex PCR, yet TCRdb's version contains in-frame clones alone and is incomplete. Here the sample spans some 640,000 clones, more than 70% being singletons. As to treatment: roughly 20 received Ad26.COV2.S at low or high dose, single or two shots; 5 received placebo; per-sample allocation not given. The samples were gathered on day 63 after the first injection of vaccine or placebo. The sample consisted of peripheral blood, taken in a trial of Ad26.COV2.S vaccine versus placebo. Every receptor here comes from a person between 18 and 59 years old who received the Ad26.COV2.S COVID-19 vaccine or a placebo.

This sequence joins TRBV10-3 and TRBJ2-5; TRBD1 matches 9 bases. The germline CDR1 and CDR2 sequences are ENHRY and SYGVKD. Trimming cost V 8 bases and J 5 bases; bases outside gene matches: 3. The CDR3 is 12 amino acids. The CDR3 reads CAISTGGETQYF. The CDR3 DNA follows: TGTGCCATCTCGACAGGGGGGGAGACCCAGTACTTC.

The CDR3 is CASRNTGIMWSPLHF. DNA for the CDR3: TGTGCCAGCAGAAATACAGGGATAATGTGGTCACCCCTCCACTTT. The chain links TRBV27 to TRBJ1-6; weak D call: TRBD1 (6 bases). CDR1 and CDR2 (germline): MNHEY, SMNVEV (reference sequence). CDR3 length: 15 residues. The V gene lost 6 bases and the J gene lost 10 bases, with 19 bases spanning the gap.

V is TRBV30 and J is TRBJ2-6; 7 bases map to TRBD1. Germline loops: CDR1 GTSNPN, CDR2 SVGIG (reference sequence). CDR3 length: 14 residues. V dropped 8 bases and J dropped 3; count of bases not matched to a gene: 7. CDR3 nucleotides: TGTGCCGGCGACAGGGTGGTTGGGGCCAACGTCCTGACTTTC. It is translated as CAGDRVVGANVLTF.

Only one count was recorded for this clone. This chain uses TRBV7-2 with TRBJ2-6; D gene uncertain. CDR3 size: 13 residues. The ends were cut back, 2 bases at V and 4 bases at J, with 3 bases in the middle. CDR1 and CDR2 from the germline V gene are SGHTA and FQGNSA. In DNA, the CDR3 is TGTGCCAGCAGCTTAAAAGGGGCCAACGTCCTGACTTTC. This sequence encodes CASSLKGANVLTF.

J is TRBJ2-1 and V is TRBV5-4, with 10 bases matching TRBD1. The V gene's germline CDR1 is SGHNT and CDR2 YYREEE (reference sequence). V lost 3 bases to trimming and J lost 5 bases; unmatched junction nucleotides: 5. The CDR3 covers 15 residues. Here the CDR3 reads CASSSRDRGNNEQFF. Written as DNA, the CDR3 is TGTGCCAGCAGCTCCCGGGACAGGGGAAACAATGAGCAGTTCTTC.

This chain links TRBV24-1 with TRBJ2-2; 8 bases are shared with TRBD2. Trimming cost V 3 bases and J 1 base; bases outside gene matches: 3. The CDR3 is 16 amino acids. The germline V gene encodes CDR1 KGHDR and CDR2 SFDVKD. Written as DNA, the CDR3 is TGTGCCACCAGTGATGATAGCGGGGTGAACACCGGGGAGCTGTTTTTT. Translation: CATSDDSGVNTGELFF.

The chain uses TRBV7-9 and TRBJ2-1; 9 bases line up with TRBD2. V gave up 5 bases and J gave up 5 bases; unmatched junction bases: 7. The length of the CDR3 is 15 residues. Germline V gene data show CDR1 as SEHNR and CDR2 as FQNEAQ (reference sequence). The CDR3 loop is CASSPDRLADNEQFF. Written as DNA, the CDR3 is TGTGCCAGCAGCCCCGATAGACTAGCGGACAATGAGCAGTTCTTC.

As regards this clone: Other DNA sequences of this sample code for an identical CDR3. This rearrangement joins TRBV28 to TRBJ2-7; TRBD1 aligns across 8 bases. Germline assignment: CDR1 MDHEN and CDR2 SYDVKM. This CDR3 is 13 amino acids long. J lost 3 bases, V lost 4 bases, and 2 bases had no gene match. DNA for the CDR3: TGTGCCAGCAGTTCCGGACAGGGCTACGAGCAGTACTTC. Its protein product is CASSSGQGYEQYF.

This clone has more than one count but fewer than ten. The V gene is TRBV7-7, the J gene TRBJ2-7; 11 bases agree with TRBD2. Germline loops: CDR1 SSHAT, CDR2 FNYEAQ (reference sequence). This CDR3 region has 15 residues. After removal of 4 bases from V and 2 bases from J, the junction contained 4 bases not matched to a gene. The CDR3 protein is CASSSGTSGPYEQYF. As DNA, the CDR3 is TGTGCCAGCAGCTCAGGGACTAGCGGCCCCTACGAGCAGTACTTC.

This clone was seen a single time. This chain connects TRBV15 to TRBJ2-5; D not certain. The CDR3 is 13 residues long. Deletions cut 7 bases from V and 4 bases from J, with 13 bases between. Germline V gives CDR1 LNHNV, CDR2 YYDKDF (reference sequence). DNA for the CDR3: TGTGCCACCACTTTAGGCACCTCAGAGACCCAGTACTTC. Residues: CATTLGTSETQYF.

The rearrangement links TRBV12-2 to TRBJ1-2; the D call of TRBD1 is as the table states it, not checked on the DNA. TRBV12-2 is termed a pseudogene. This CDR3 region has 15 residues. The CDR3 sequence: CASRTQVPGQPGYTF. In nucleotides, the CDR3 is TGTGCAAGTCGCACACAAGTCCCGGGACAGCCGGGCTACACCTTC.

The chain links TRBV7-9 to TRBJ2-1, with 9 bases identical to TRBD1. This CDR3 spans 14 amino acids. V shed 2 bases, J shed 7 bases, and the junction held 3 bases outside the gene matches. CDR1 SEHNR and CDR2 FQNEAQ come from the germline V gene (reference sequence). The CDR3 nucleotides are TGTGCCAGCAGCTTAACCGGGACAGGGAATGAGCAGTTCTTC. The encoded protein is CASSLTGTGNEQFF.

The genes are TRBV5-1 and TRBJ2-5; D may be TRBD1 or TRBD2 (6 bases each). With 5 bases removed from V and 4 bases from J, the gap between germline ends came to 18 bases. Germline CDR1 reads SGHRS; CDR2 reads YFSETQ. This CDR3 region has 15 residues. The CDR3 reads CASSPGAHGRETQYF. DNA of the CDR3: TGCGCCAGCAGTCCGGGGGCCCACGGGAGAGAGACCCAGTACTTC.

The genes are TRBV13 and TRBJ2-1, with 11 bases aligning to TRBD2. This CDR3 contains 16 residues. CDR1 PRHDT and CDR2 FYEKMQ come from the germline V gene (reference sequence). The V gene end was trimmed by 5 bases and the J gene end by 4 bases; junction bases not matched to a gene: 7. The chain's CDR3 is CASSIGLAGFYNEQFF. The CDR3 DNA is TGTGCCAGCAGCATCGGACTAGCGGGTTTTTACAATGAGCAGTTCTTC.

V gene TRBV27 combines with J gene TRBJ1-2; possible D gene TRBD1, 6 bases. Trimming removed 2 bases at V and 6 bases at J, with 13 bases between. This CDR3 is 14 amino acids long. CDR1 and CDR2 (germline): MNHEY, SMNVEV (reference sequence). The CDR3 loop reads CASSLMGPGDGYTF. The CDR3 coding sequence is TGTGCCAGCAGTTTAATGGGGCCAGGGGATGGCTACACCTTC.

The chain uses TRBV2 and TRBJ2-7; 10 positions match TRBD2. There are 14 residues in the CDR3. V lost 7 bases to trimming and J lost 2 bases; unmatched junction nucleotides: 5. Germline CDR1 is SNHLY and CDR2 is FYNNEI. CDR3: CASTRTSGAYEQYF. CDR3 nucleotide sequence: TGTGCCAGCACCCGGACTAGCGGTGCCTACGAGCAGTACTTC.

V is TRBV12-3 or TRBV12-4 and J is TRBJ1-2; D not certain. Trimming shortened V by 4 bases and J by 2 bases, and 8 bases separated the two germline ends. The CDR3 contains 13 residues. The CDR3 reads CASSSDGNYGYTF. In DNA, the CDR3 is TGTGCCAGCAGTTCAGACGGGAACTATGGCTACACCTTC.

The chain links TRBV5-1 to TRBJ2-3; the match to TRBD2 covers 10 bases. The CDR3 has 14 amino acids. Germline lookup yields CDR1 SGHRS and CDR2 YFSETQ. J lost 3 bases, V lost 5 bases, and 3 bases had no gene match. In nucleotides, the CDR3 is TGCGCCAGCAGTGCTAGCGGGGGTACAGATACGCAGTATTTT. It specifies CASSASGGTDTQYF.

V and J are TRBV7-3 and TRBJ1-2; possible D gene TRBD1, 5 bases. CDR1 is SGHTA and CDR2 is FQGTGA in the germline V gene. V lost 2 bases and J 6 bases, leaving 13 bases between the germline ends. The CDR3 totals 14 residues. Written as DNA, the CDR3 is TGTGCCAGCAGCTTACGCGGTCAGGGCGATGGCTACACCTTC. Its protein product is CASSLRGQGDGYTF.

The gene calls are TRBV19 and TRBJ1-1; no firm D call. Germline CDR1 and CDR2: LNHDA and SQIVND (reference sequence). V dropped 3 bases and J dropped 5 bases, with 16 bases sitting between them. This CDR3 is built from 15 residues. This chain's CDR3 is CASSMLPSLGTEAFF. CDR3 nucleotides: TGTGCCAGTAGTATGCTTCCATCTCTGGGGACTGAAGCTTTCTTT.

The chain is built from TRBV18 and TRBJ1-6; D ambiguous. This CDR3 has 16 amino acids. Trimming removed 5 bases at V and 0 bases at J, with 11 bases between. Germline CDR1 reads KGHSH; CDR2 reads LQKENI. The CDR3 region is CASSTGVSSYNSPLHF. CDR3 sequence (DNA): TGTGCCAGCTCAACGGGAGTTAGCTCCTATAATTCACCCCTCCACTTT.

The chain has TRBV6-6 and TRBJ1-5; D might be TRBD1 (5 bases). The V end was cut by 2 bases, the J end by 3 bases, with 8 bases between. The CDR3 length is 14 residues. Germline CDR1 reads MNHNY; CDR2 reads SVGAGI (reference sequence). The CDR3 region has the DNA TGTGCCAGCAGTTACGGGGGGTACAATCAGCCCCAGCATTTT. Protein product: CASSYGGYNQPQHF.

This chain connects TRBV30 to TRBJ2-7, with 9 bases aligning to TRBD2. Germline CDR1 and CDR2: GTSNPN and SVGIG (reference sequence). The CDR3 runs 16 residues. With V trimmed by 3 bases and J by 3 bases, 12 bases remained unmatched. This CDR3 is CAWRDSGGINRYEQYF. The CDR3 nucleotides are TGTGCCTGGAGAGATAGCGGGGGTATTAATCGCTACGAGCAGTACTTC.

The CDR3 spells CASSDGHTDTQYF. Here the CDR3 DNA reads TGTGCCAGCAGTGACGGTCACACAGATACGCAGTATTTT. The V gene is TRBV6-4, the J gene TRBJ2-3; no clear D. CDR1 is MRHNA and CDR2 is SNTAGT in the germline V gene. The V end lost 2 bases, the J end lost 2 bases, and 5 bases lay between the germline ends. This CDR3 spans 13 amino acids.